This is a list of T cell receptor beta chains from one sample in a study of early stage breast cancer tumors. Repertoires were generated with immunoSEQ multiplex PCR, while TCRdb's copy carries only in-frame clones and drops some. The sample yields about 9,600 clones, almost 65% seen once. Sequencing was performed on breast tumor tissue. The receptors originated from a person aged 55 to 69 with breast cancer. Both conserved end residues are part of each CDR3. A D gene is named only where the DNA matches it firmly. Part of the rows lack a size; the others show once, few, many or a class for expanded clones.

>NA|TRBJ1-2|TRBV30|NA
CAWSVRGGVGYTF
TGTGCCTGGAGTGTAAGGGGGGGGGTAGGCTACACCTTC
>NA|TRBJ2-3|TRBV6-4|NA
CASSDSSSGTQYF
TGTGCCAGCAGTGACTCCAGTTCAGGGACGCAGTATTTT
>once|TRBJ2-6|TRBV19|NA
CASTVLGDSGANVLTF
TGTGCCAGTACAGTGTTGGGAGACTCTGGGGCCAACGTCCTGACTTTC
>few|TRBJ2-5|TRBV7-9|TRBD2
CASSLGEGLSGTQYF
TGTGCCAGCAGCTTAGGGGAGGGCCTCTCAGGGACCCAGTACTTC
>NA|TRBJ2-7|TRBV7-6|NA
CASSPGGDRLLYEQYF
TGTGCCAGCAGCCCCGGGGGGGACAGGCTCCTCTACGAGCAGTACTTC
>few|TRBJ2-2|TRBV6-5|TRBD2
CASQSGDTGELFF
TGTGCCAGCCAGAGCGGGGACACCGGGGAGCTGTTTTTT
>NA|TRBJ1-6|TRBV5-6|TRBD1
CASSLRDRGNSPLHF
TGTGCCAGCAGCCTCCGGGACAGGGGGAATTCACCCCTCCACTTT
>NA|TRBJ2-5|TRBV6-6|TRBD2
CASGGTRGHETQYF
TGTGCCAGCGGCGGGACTAGGGGTCACGAGACCCAGTACTTC
>few|TRBJ2-1|TRBV10-1|TRBD2
CATWGGPNNEQFF
TGCGCCACCTGGGGAGGGCCAAACAATGAGCAGTTCTTC
>once|TRBJ2-7|TRBV7-7|TRBD1
CASSKDRGTYEQYF
TGTGCTAGCAGCAAGGACAGGGGAACCTACGAGCAGTACTTC
>few|TRBJ2-7|TRBV6-6|TRBD2
CASSGEGAGGEQYF
TGTGCCAGCAGTGGGGAGGGAGCGGGAGGGGAGCAGTACTTC
>medium-sized|TRBJ2-2|TRBV21-1|NA
CASSSRGPQGTGELFF
TGTGCCAGCAGCTCCAGGGGGCCACAGGGGACCGGGGAGCTGTTTTTT
>NA|TRBJ2-2|TRBV28|TRBD2
CASTQLARSTGELFF
TGTGCCAGCACTCAACTAGCGAGATCCACCGGGGAGCTGTTTTTT
>NA|TRBJ1-5|TRBV2|NA
CASRAPYSNQPQHF
TGTGCCAGCAGGGCACCTTATAGCAATCAGCCCCAGCATTTT
>NA|TRBJ1-2|TRBV6-4|TRBD1
CASSPGQGADGYTF
TGTGCCAGCAGCCCGGGACAGGGGGCAGATGGCTACACCTTC
>once|TRBJ1-1|TRBV19|NA
CASSYGPPRTEAFF
TGTGCCAGTAGTTATGGACCCCCGCGCACTGAAGCTTTCTTT
>NA|TRBJ2-7|TRBV14|NA
CASSQEAGGFYEQYF
TGTGCCAGCAGCCAAGAGGCAGGGGGGTTTTACGAGCAGTACTTC